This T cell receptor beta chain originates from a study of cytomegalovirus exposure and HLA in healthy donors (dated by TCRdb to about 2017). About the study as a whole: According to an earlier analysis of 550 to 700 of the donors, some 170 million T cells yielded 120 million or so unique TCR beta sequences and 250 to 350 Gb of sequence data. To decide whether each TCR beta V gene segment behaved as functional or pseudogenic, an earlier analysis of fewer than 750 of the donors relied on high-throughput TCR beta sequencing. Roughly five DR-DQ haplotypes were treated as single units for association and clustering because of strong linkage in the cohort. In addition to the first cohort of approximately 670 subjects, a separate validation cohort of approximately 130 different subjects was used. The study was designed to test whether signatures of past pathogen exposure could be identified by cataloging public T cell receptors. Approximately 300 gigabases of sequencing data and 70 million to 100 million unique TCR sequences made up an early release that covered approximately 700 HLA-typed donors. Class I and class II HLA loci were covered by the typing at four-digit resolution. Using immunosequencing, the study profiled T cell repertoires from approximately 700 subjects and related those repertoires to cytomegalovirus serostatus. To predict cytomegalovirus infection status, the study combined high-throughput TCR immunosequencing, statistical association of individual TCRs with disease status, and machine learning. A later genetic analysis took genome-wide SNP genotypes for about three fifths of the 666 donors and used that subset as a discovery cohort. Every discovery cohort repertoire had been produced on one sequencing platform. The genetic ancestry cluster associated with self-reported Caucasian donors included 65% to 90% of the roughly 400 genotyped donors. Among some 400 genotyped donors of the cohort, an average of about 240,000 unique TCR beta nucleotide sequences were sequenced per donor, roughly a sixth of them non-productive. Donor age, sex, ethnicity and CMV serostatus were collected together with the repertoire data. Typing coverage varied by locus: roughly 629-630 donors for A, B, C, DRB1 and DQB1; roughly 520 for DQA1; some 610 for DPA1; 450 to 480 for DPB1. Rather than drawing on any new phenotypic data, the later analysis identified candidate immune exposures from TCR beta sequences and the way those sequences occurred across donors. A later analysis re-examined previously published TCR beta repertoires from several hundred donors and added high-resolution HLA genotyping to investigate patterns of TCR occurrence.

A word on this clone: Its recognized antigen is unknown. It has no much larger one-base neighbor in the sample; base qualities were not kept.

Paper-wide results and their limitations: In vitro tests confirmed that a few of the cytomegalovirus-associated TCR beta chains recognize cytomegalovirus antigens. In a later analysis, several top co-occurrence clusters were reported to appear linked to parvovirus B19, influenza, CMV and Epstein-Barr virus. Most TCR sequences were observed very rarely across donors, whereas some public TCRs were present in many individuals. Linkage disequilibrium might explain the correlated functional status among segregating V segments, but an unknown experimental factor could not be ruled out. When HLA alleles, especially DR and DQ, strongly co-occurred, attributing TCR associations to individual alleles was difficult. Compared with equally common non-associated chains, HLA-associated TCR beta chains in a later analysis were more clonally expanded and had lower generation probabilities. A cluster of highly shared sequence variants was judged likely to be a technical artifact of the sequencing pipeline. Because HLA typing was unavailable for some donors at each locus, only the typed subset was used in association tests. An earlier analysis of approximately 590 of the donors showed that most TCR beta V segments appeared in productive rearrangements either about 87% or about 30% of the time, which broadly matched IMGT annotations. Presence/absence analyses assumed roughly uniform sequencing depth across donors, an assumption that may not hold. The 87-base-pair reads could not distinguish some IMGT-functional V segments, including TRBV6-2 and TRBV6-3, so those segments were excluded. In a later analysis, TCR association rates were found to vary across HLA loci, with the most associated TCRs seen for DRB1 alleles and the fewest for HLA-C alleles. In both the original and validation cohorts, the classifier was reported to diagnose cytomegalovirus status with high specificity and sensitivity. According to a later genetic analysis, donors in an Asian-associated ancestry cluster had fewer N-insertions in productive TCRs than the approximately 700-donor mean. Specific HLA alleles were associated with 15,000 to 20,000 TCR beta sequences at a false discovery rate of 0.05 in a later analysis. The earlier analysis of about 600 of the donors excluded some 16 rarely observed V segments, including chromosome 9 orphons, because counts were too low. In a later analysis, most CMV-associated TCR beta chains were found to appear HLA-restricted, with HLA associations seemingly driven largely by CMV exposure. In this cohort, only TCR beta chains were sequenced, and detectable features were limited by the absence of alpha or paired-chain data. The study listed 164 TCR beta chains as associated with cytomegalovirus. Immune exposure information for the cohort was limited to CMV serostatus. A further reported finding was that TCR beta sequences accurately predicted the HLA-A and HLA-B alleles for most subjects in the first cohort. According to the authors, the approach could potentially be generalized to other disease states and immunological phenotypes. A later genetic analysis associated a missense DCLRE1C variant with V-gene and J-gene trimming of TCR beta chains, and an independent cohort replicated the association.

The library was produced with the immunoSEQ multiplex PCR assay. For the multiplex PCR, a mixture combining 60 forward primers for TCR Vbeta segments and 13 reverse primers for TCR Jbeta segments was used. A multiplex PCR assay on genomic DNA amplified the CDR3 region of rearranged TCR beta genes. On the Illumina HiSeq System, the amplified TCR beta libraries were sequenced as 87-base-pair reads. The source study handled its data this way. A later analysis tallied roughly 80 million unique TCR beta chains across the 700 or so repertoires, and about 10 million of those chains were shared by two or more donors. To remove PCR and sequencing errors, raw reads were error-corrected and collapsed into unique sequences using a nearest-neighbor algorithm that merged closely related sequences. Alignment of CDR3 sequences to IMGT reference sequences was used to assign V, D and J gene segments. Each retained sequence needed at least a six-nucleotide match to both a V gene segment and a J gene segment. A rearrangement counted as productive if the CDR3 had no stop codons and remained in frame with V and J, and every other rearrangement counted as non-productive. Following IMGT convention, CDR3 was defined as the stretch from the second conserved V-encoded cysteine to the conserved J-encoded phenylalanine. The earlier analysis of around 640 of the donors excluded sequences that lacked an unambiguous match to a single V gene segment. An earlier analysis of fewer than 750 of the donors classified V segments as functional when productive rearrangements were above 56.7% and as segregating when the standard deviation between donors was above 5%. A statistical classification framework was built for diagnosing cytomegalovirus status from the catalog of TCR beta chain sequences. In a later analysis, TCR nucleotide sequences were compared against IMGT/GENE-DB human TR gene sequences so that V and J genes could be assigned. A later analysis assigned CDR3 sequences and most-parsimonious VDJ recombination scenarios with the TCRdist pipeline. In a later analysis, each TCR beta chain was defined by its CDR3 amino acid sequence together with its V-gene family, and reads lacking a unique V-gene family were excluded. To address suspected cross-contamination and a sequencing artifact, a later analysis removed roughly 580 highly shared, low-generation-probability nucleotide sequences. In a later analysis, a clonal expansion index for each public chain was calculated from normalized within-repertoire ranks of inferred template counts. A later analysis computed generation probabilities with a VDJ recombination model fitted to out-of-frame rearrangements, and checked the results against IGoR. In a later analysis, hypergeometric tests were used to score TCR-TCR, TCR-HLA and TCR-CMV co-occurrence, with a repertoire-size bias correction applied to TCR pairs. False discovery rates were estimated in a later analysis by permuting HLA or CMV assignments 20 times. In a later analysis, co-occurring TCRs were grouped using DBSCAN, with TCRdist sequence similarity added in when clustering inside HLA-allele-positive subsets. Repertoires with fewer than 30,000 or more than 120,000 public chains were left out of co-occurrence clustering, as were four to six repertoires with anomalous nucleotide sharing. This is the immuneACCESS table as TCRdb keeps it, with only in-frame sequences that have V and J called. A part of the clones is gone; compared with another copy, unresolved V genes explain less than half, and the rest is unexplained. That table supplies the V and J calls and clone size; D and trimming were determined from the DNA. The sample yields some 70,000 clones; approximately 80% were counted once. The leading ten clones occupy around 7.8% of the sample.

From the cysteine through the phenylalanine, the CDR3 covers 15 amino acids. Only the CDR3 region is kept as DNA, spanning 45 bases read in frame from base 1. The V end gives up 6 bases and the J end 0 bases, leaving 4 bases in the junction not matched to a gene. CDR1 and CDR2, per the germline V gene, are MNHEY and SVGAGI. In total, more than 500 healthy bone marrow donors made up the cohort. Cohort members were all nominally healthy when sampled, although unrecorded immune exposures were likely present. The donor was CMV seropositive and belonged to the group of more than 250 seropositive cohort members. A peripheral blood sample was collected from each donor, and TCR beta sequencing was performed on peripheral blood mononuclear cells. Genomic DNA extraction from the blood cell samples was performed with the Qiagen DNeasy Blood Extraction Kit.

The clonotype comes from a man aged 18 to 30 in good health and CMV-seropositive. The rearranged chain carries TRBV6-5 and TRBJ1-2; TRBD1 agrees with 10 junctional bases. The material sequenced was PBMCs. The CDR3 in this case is CASRPGTGANYGYTF. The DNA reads TGTGCCAGCAGACCCGGGACAGGGGCTAACTATGGCTACACCTTC.